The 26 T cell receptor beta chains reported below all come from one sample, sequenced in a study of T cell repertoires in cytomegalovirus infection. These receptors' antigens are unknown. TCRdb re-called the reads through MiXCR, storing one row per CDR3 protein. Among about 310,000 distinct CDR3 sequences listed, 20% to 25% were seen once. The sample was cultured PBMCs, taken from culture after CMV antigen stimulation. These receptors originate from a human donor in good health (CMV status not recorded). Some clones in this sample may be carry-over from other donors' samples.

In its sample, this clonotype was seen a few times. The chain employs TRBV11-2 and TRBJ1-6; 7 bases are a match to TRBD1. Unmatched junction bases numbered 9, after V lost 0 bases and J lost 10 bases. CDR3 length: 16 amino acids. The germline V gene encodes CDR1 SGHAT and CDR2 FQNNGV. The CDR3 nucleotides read TGTGCCAGCAGCTTAGATTTTCTGGGACAGACCTCACCCCTCCACTTT. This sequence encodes CASSLDFLGQTSPLHF.

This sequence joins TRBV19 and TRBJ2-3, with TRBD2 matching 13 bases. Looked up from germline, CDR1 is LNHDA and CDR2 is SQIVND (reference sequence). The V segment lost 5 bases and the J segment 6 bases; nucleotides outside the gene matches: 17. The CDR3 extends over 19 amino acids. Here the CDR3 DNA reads TGTGCCAGTAGTCCCCGCCCGACTAGCGGGAGGAAGGGGCCCGATACGCAGTATTTT. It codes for CASSPRPTSGRKGPDTQYF. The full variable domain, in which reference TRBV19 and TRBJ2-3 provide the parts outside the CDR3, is DGGITQSPKYLFRKEGQNVTLSCEQNLNHDAMYWYRQDPGQGLRLIYYSQIVNDFQKGDIAEGYSVSREKKESFPLTVTSAQKNPTAFYLCASSPRPTSGRKGPDTQYFGPGTRLTVL.

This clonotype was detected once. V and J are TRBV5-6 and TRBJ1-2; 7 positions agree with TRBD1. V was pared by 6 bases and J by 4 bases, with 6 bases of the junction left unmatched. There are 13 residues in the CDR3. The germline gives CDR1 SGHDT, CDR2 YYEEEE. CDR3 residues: CASNLQGSYGYTF. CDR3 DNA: TGTGCCAGCAACCTACAGGGGAGCTATGGCTACACCTTC.

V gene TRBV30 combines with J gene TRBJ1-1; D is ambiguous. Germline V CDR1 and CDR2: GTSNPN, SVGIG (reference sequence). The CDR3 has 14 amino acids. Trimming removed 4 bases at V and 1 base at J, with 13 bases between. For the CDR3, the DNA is TGTGCCTGGAAGCGCGGACGTCGGAACACTGAAGCTTTCTTT. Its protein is CAWKRGRRNTEAFF.

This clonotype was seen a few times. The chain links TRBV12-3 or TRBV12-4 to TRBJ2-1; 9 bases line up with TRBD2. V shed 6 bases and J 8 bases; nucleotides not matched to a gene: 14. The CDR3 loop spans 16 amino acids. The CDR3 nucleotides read TGTGCCAGCAGCACGGGATCCCAGACTAGCGGTTATGAGCAGTTCTTC. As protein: CASSTGSQTSGYEQFF.

The CDR3 region is CASSLEILTEQFF. In DNA form, the CDR3 reads TGTGCCAGCAGCTTGGAGATTCTTACTGAGCAGTTCTTC. The chain recombines TRBV5-4 with TRBJ2-1; D gene unclear. CDR3 size: 13 residues. The germline V gene encodes CDR1 SGHNT and CDR2 YYREEE (reference sequence). V dropped 0 bases and J dropped 9 bases, with 10 bases sitting between them.

CDR3 sequence reads: CASSLAKIGGPSSYEQYF. The CDR3 region has the DNA TGCGCCAGCAGCTTGGCCAAAATCGGGGGGCCAAGCTCCTACGAGCAGTACTTC. The chain links TRBV5-1 to TRBJ2-7, with a weak D call TRBD2 (7 bases). The CDR3 sequence is 18 residues long. The germline CDR1 and CDR2 sequences are SGHRS and YFSETQ. Trimming left V 0 bases short and J 0 bases short, with 19 bases between.

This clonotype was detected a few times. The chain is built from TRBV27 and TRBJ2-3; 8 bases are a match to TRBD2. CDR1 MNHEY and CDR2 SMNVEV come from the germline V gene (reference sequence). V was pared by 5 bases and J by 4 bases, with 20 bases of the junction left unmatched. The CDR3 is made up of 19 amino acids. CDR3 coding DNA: TGTGCCAGCAGTACGAGACTAGCGTCGAAGGGGAGTTCATCAGATACGCAGTATTTT. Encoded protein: CASSTRLASKGSSSDTQYF.

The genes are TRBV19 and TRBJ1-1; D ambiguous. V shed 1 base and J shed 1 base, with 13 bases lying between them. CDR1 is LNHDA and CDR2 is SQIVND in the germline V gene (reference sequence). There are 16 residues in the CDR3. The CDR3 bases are TGTGCCAGTAGTATAGGTGGGTTCTCCTCGAACACTGAAGCTTTCTTT. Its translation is CASSIGGFSSNTEAFF.

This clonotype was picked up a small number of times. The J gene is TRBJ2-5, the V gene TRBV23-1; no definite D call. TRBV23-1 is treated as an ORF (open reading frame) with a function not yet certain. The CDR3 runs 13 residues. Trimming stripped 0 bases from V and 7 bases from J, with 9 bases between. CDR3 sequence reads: CASSQSSLGTQYF. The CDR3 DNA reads TGCGCCAGCAGTCAATCGAGCCTAGGGACCCAGTACTTC.

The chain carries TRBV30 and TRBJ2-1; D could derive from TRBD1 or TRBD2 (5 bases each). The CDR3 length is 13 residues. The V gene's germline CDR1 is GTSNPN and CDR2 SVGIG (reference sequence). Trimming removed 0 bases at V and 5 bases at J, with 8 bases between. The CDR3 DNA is TGTGCCTGGAGTGTACTGGGGGACAATGAGCAGTTCTTC. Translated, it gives CAWSVLGDNEQFF.

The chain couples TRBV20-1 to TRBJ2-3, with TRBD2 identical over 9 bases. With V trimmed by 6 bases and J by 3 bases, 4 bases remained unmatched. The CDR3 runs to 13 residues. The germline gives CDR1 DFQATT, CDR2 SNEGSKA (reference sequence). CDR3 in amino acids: CSAQREETDTQYF. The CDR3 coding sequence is TGCAGTGCCCAGCGGGAGGAGACAGATACGCAGTATTTT.

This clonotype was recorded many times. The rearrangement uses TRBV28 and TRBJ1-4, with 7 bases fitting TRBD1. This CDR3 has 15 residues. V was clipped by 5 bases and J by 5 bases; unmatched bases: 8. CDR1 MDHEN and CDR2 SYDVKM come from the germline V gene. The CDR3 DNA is TGTGCCAGCAGTCCCGGGGACAGAGTAAATGAAAAACTGTTTTTT. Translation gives CASSPGDRVNEKLFF.

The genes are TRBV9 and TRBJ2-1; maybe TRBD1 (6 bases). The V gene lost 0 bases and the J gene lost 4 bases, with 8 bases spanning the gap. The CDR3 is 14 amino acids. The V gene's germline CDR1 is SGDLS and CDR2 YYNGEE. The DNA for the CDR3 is TGTGCCAGCAGCGTAGAGGGGGTATACAATGAGCAGTTCTTC. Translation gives CASSVEGVYNEQFF.

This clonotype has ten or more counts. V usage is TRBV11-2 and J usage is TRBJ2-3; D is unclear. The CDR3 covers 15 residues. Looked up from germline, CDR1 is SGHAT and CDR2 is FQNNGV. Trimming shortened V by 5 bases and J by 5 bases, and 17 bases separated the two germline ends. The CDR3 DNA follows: TGTGCCAGCAGCCGCTCGCCTCAGATAGGAGATACGCAGTATTTT. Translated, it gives CASSRSPQIGDTQYF.

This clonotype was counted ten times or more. Written as DNA, the CDR3 is TGTGCCAGCAGCTTAAGTCCCTTACCGGGACTGGGCACAGATACGCAGTATTTT. Translating gives CASSLSPLPGLGTDTQYF. The J gene is TRBJ2-3, the V gene TRBV7-2; the D gene is possibly TRBD2 (6 bases). The germline gives CDR1 SGHTA, CDR2 FQGNSA. V lost 2 bases and J 1 base, leaving 19 bases between the germline ends. There are 18 residues in the CDR3.

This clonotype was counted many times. CDR3 in amino acids: CASSLEGLVGGKTQYF. The CDR3 nucleotides are TGTGCCAGCAGCTTAGAAGGCCTAGTTGGGGGAAAGACCCAGTACTTC. V usage is TRBV11-2 and J usage is TRBJ2-5; D is possibly TRBD1 or TRBD2 (5 bases each). Germline CDR1 and CDR2: SGHAT and FQNNGV. Deletions cut 0 bases from V and 6 bases from J, with 17 bases between. The CDR3 has 16 residues.

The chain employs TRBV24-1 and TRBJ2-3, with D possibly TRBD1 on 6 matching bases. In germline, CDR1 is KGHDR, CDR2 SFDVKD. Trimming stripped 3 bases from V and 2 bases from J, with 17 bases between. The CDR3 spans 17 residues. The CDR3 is CATSDPRQAAHTDTQYF. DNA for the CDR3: TGTGCCACCAGTGATCCCAGACAGGCGGCTCACACAGATACGCAGTATTTT.

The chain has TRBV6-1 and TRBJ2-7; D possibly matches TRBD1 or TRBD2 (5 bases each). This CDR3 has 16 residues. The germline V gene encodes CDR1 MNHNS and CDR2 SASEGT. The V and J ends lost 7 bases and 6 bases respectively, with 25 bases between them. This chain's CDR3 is CASIPSGSAPGGEQYF. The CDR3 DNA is TGTGCCAGCATCCCCTCGGGGAGCGCTCCTGGGGGCGAGCAGTACTTC.

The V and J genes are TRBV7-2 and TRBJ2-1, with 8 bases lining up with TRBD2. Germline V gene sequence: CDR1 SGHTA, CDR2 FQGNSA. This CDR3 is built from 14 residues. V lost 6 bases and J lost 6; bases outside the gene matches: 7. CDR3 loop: CASSSSGSVNEQFF. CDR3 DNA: TGTGCCAGCAGTTCGAGCGGGAGTGTCAATGAGCAGTTCTTC.

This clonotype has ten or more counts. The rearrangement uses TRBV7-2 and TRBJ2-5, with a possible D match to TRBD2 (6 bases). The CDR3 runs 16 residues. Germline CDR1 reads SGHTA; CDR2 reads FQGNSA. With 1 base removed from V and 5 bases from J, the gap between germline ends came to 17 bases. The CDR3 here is CASSLELAQRGETQYF. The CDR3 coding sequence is TGTGCCAGCAGCTTAGAACTAGCCCAAAGAGGGGAGACCCAGTACTTC.

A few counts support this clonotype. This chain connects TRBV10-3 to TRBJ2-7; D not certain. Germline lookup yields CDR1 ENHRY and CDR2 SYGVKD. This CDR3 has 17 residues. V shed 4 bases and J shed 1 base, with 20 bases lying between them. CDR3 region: CAISVPPTAYCSYEQYV. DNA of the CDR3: TGTGCCATCAGTGTACCCCCGACTGCTTACTGTTCCTACGAGCAGTACGTC.

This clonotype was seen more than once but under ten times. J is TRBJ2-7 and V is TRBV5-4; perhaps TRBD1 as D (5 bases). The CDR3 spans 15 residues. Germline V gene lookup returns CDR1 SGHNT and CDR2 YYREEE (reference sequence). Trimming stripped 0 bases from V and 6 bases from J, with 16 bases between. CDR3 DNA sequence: TGTGCCAGCAGCTTGGGTCCAGGGCAGGGTGGCGAGCAGTACGTC. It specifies CASSLGPGQGGEQYV.

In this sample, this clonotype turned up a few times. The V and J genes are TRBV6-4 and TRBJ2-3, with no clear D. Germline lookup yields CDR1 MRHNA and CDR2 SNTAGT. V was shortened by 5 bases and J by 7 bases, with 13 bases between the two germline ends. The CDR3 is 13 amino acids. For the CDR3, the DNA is TGTGCCAGCAGTCCTTACGTTGGAAATACGCAGTATTTT. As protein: CASSPYVGNTQYF.

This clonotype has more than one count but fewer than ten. The CDR3 region is CATSRDPRGDNEQFF. In DNA form, the CDR3 reads TGTGCCACCAGCAGAGATCCCCGGGGGGACAATGAGCAGTTCTTC. The V and J genes are TRBV15 and TRBJ2-1, with 7 bases fitting TRBD2. This CDR3 has 15 amino acids. V shed 0 bases, J shed 5 bases, and the junction held 4 bases outside the gene matches. Germline V gene sequence: CDR1 LNHNV, CDR2 YYDKDF (reference sequence).

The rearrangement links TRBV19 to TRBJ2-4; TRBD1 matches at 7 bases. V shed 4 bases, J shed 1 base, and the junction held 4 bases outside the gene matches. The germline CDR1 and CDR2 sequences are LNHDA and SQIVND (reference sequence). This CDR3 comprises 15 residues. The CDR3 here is CASSTSDRAKNIQYF. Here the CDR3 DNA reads TGTGCCAGTAGTACCTCGGACAGGGCCAAAAACATTCAGTACTTC. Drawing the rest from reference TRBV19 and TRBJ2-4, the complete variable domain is DGGITQSPKYLFRKEGQNVTLSCEQNLNHDAMYWYRQDPGQGLRLIYYSQIVNDFQKGDIAEGYSVSREKKESFPLTVTSAQKNPTAFYLCASSTSDRAKNIQYFGAGTRLSVL.